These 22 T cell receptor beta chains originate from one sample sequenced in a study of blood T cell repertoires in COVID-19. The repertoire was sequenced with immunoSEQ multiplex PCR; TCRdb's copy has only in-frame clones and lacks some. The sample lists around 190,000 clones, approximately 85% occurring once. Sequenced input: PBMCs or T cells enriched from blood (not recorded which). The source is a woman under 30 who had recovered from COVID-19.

The CDR3 sequence: CASSDLSKETQYF. Written as DNA, the CDR3 is TGTGCCAGCAGTGATTTGTCTAAAGAGACCCAGTACTTC. This sequence joins TRBV2 and TRBJ2-5, with unresolved D. V was cut by 3 bases and J by 3 bases, with 8 bases left in between. Per the germline V gene, CDR1 is SNHLY and CDR2 is FYNNEI. CDR3 length equals 13 residues.

The CDR3 DNA follows: TGTGCCAGCAGCTTAGCGCGCGTCAGGGGGGCCGGGGAGCTGTTTTTT. This translates into CASSLARVRGAGELFF. The chain combines TRBV7-2 with TRBJ2-2; TRBD1 is a possible D gene (7 bases). Trimming removed 0 bases from V and 6 bases from J, with 14 bases in between. There are 16 residues in the CDR3. Germline-derived CDR1 and CDR2 are SGHTA and FQGNSA.

The CDR3 region is CASSQNNSPLHF. As DNA, the CDR3 is TGTGCCAGTAGTCAGAATAATTCACCCCTCCACTTT. The rearrangement joins TRBV19 to TRBJ1-6; D remains unclear. The germline V and J ends were trimmed by 5 bases and 5 bases, with 4 bases remaining between them. The CDR3 has 12 residues. The germline V gene encodes CDR1 LNHDA and CDR2 SQIVND (reference sequence).

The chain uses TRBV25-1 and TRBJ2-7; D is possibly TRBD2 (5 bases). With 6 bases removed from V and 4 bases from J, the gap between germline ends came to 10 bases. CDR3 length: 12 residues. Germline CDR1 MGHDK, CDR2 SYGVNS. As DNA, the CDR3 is TGTGCCAGCAGCCGGGGTTTTTACGAGCAGTACTTC. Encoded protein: CASSRGFYEQYF.

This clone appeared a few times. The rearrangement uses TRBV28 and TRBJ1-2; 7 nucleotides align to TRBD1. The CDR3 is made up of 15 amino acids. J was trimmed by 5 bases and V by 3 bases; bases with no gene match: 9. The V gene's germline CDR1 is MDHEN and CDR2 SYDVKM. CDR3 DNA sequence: TGTGCCAGCAGTTTGGGGGCAGGGGGAAGGTATGGCTACACCTTC. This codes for CASSLGAGGRYGYTF.

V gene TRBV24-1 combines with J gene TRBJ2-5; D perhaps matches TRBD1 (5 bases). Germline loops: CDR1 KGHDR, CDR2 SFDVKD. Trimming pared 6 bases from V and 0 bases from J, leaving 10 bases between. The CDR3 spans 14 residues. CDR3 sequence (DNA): TGTGCCACCAGTCCTACAGGATACCAAGAGACCCAGTACTTC. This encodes CATSPTGYQETQYF.

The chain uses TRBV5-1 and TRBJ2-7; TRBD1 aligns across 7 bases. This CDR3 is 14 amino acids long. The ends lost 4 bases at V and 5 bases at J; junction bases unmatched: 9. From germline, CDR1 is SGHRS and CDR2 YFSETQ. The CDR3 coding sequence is TGCGCCAGCAGCACGGGACAGTTATTAAACGAGCAGTACTTC. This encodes CASSTGQLLNEQYF. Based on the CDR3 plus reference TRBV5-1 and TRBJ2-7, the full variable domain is KAGVTQTPRYLIKTRGQQVTLSCSPISGHRSVSWYQQTPGQGLQFLFEYFSETQRNKGNFPGRFSGRQFSNSRSEMNVSTLELGDSALYLCASSTGQLLNEQYFGPGTRLTVT.

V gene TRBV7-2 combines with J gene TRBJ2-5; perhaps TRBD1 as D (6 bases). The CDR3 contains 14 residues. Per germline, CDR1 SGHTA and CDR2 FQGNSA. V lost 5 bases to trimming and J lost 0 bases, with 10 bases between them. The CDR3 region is CASSEDRYQETQYF. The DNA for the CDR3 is TGTGCCAGCAGCGAAGACAGGTACCAAGAGACCCAGTACTTC.

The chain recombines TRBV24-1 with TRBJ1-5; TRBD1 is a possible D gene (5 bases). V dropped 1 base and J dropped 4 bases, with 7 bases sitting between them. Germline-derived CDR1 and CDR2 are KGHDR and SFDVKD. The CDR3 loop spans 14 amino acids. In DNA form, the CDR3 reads TGTGCCACCAGTGATTTTAGGGGTAATCAGCCCCAGCATTTT. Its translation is CATSDFRGNQPQHF.

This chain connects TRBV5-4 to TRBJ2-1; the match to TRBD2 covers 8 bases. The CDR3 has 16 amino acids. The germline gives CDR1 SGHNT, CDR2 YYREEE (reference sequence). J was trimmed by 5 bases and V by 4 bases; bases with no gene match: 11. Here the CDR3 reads CASSGGGPSKNNEQFF. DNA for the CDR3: TGTGCCAGCAGCGGCGGGGGGCCATCCAAAAACAATGAGCAGTTCTTC.

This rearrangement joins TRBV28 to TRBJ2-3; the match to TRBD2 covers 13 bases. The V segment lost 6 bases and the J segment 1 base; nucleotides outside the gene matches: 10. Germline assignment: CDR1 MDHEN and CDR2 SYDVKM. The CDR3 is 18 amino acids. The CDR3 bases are TGTGCCAGCAGGTACCCCGGGACTAGCGGGGTGGGCACAGATACGCAGTATTTT. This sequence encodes CASRYPGTSGVGTDTQYF.

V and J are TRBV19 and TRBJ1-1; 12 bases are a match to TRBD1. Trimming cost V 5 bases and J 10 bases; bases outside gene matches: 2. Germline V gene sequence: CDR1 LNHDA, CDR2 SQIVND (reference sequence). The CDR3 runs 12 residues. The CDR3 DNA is TGTGCCAGTAGTGGGACAGGGGGCGTAGCTTTCTTT. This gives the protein CASSGTGGVAFF.

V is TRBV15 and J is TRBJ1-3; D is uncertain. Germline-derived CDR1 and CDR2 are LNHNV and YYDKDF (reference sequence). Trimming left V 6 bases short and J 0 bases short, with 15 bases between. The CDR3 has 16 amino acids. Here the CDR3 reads CATSDSDSSSGNTIYF. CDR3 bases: TGTGCCACCAGTGACTCGGACTCATCCTCTGGAAACACCATATATTTT.

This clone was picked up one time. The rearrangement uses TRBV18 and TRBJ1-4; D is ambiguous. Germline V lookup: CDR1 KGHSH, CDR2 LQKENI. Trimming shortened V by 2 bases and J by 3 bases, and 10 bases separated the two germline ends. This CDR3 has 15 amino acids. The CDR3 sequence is CASSPVSEANEKLFF. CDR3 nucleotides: TGTGCCAGCTCACCAGTAAGCGAAGCTAATGAAAAACTGTTTTTT.

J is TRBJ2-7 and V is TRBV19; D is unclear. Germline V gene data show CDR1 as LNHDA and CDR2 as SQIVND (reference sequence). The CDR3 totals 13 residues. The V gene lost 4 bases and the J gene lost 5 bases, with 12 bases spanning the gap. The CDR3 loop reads CASSRIRGDEQYF. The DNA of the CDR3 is TGTGCCAGTAGTAGGATAAGAGGTGACGAGCAGTACTTC.

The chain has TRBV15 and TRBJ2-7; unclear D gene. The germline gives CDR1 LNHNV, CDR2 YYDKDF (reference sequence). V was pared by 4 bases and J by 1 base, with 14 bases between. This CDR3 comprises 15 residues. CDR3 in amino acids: CATSTSRGGSYEQYF. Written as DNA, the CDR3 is TGTGCCACCAGCACCTCTAGAGGTGGATCCTACGAGCAGTACTTC.

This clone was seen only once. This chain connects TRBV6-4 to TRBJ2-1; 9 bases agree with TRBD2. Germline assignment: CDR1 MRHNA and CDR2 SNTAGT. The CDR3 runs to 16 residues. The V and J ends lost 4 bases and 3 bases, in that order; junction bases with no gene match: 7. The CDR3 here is CASSGQAGGGYNEQFF. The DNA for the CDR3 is TGTGCCAGCAGTGGCCAAGCGGGAGGTGGCTACAATGAGCAGTTCTTC.

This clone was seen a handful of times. The CDR3 bases are TGTGCCAGCAGTTCCGCACTCTCTGGAAACACCATATATTTT. It yields the protein CASSSALSGNTIYF. This chain uses TRBV6-2 or TRBV6-3 with TRBJ1-3, with D unresolved. CDR1 is MNHEY and CDR2 is SVGEGT in the germline V gene. There are 14 residues in the CDR3. V was shortened by 4 bases and J by 0 bases, with 7 bases between the two germline ends.

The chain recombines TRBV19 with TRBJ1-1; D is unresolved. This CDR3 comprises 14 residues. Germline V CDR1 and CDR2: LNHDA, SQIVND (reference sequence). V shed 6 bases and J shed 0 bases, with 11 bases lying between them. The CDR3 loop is CASRPPGLNTEAFF. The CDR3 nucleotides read TGTGCCAGTAGGCCTCCGGGTTTGAACACTGAAGCTTTCTTT.

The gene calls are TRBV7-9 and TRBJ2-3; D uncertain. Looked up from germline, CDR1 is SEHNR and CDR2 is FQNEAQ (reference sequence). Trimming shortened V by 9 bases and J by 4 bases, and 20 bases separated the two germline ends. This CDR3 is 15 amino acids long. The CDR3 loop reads CASAFRPSGADTQYF. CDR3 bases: TGTGCCAGTGCGTTCCGTCCATCCGGTGCAGATACGCAGTATTTT.

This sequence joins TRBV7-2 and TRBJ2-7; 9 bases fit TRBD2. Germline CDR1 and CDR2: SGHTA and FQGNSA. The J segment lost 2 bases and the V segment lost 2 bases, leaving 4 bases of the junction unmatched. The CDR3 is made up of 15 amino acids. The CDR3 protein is CASSLPLAGTYEQYF. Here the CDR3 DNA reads TGTGCCAGCAGCTTACCCCTAGCGGGGACCTACGAGCAGTACTTC.

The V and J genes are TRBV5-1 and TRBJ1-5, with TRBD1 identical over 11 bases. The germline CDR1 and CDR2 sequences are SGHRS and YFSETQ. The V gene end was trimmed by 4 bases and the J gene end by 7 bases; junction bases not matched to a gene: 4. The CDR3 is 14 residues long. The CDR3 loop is CASSGGQGGQPQHF. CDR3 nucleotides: TGCGCCAGCAGCGGGGGACAGGGGGGCCAGCCCCAGCATTTT.